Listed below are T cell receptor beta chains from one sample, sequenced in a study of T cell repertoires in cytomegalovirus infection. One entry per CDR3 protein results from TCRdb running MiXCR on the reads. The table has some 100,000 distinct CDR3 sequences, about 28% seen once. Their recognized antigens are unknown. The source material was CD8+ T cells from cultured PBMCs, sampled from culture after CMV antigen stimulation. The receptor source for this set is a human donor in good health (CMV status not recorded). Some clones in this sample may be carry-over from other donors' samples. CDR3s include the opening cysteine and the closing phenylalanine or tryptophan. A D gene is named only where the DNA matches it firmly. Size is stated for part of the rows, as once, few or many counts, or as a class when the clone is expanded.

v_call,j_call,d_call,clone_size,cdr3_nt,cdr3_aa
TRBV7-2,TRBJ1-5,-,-,TGTGCCAGCAGCGCAGTCCCAGCCCCGGCGGGCAATCAGCCCCAGCATTTT,CASSAVPAPAGNQPQHF
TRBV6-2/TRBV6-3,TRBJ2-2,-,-,TGTGCCACCTATTTGACAATCAACACCGGGGAGCTGTTTTTT,CATYLTINTGELFF
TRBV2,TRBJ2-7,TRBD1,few,TGTGCCAGCAGCTCCGGGACAGGGGGGATCTACGAGCAGTACTTC,CASSSGTGGIYEQYF
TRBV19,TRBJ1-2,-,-,TGTGCCAGTACTCCGGACGGGATATATGGCTACACCTTC,CASTPDGIYGYTF
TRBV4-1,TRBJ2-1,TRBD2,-,TGCGCCAGCAGCCAAGATGGCGGGACTAGCTCCTACAATGAGCAGTTCTTC,CASSQDGGTSSYNEQFF
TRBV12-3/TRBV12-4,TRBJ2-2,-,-,TGTGCCAGCAGTTTGTCCGGGCAACCCGGGGAGCTGTTTTTT,CASSLSGQPGELFF
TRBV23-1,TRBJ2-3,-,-,TGCGCCAGCCCAACCCCGGACCGCACAGATACGCAGTATTTT,CASPTPDRTDTQYF
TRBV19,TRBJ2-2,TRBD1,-,TGTGCCACCCTGCAGGGGGCCGGGGAGCTGTTTTTT,CATLQGAGELFF
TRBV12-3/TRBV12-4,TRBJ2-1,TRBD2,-,TGTGCCAGCAGTTGGGCTGCGGGGGGGTTGGGTGAGCAGTTCTTC,CASSWAAGGLGEQFF
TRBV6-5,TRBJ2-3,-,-,TGTGCCAGCAGTTACTCAATCGACCGGGACCAACCTTTTAAACCCTATACGCAGTATTTT,CASSYSIDRDQPFKPYTQYF
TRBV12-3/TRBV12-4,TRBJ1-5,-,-,TGTGCCAGCAGTTCGCACGGGGGTGAGGATCAGCCCCAGCATTTT,CASSSHGGEDQPQHF
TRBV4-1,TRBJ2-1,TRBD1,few,TGCGCCAGCAGCCCCGGGACAGGGGGCTACAATGAGCAGTTCTTC,CASSPGTGGYNEQFF
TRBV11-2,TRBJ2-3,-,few,TGTGCCAGCAGCTTAGGATTCGCTAGCACAGATACGCAGTATTTT,CASSLGFASTDTQYF
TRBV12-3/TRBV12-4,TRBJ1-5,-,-,TGTGCCAGCAGCCCCGGCGGGGGGAATCAGCCCCAGCATTTT,CASSPGGGNQPQHF
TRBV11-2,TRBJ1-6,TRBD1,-,TGTGCCAGCAGCTTAGGACAGGGGGTTGGCCCCCTCCACTTT,CASSLGQGVGPLHF
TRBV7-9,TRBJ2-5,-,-,TGTGCCAGCAGCTTTAGGTCCATCGAAGAGACCCAGTACTTC,CASSFRSIEETQYF
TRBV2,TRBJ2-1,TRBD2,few,TGTGCCAGCCGAGGGACTAGCGGGGGGGCCTACAATGAGCAGTTCTTC,CASRGTSGGAYNEQFF
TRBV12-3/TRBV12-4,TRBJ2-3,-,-,TGTGCCAGCAGTTTGCCAGTGAGGGGAGATACGCAGTATTTT,CASSLPVRGDTQYF
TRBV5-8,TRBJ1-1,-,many,TGTGCCAGCAGCTTGGAACCGACACCTAGGGACACTGAAGCTTTCTTT,CASSLEPTPRDTEAFF
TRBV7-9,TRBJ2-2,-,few,TGTGCCAGCAGCTCCACTAGGGGACACAACACCGGGGAGCTGTTTTTT,CASSSTRGHNTGELFF
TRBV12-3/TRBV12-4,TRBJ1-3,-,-,TGTGCCAGCAGTTTTTATCAGGAACCTGGAAACACCATATATTTT,CASSFYQEPGNTIYF
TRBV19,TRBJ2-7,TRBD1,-,TGTGCCACCTCACCGACGACAGGGAATCCCTACGAGCAGTACTTC,CATSPTTGNPYEQYF
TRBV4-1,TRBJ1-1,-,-,TGCGCCAGCAGCCAAGCCGGAACACCAGTCGCTGAAGCTTTCTTT,CASSQAGTPVAEAFF
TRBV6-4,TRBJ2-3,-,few,TGTGCCAGCACCCCCAGGCTCCCACTCACAGATACGCAGTATTTT,CASTPRLPLTDTQYF
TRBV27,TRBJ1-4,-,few,TGTGCCAGCAGTTTCCAGGGAGGTGAAAAACTGTTTTTT,CASSFQGGEKLFF
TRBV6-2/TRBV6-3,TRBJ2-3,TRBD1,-,TGTGCCAGCAGTTACTCCCCAGGGGGAGATACGCAGTATTTT,CASSYSPGGDTQYF
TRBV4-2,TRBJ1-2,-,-,TGTGCCAGCAGCCAAGAGAAAGACTTC,CASSQEKDF
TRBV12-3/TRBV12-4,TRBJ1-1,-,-,TGTGCCAGCAATCTTTCGGGACCCCTGGGGACTGAAGCTTTCTTT,CASNLSGPLGTEAFF
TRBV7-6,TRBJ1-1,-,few,TGTGCCAGCAGCTTACGACAGGAGAACACTGAAGCTTTCTTT,CASSLRQENTEAFF
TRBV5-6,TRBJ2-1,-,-,TGTGCCAGCAGCCGGGGTTACAATGAGCAGTTCTTC,CASSRGYNEQFF
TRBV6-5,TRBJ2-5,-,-,TGTGCCAGCAGTTTATCCGGTGGCCGAGAGACCCAGTACTTC,CASSLSGGRETQYF
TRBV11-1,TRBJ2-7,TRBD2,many,TGTGCCAGCAGCGAGGGACTAGCGGGGGACTACGAGCAGTACTTC,CASSEGLAGDYEQYF
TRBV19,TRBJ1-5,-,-,TGTGCCAGTAGTATGGGAGGGAATCAGTCCCAGCATTTT,CASSMGGNQSQHF
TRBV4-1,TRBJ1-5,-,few,TGCGCCAGCAGCCAAGAAGGAAATAGCAATCAGCCCCAGCATTTT,CASSQEGNSNQPQHF
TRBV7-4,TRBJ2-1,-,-,TGTGCCAGCAGCCTCGAGAGCCTAGAGGATGAGCAGTTCTTC,CASSLESLEDEQFF
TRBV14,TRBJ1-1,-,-,TGTGCCAGCAGCCAAGATCCCTGGGGCCGCAACACTGAAGCTTTCTTT,CASSQDPWGRNTEAFF
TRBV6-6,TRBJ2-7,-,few,TGTGCCAGCGGCGGGGCCTCCTACGAGCAGTACTTC,CASGGASYEQYF
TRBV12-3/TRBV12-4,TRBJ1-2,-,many,TGTGCCAGCAGTCTCTACGGAGATGGCTACACCTTC,CASSLYGDGYTF
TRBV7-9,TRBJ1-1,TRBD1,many,TGTGCCAGCAGCGAGACAGGGGTAAACACTGAAGCTTTCTTT,CASSETGVNTEAFF
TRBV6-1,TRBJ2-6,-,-,TGTGCCAGCAGTGAAGTGGGTGGGGCCAACGTCCTGACTTTC,CASSEVGGANVLTF
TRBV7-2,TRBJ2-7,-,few,TGTGCCAGCAGCTTAGGAGGTTCGATGAGCTCCTACGAGCAGTACTTC,CASSLGGSMSSYEQYF
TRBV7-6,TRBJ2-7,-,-,TGTGCCAGCAGCTTAGCAATAGGGGACTACGAGCAGTACTTC,CASSLAIGDYEQYF
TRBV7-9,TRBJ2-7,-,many,TGTGCCAGCAGCTCCCGCCTGGGCGAGCAGTACTTC,CASSSRLGEQYF
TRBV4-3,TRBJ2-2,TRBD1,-,TGCGCCAGCAGCCAAAAAATAGGGCAGGGGGTATACACCGGGGAGCTGTTTTTT,CASSQKIGQGVYTGELFF
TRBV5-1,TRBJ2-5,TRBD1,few,TGCGCCAGCAGCTTCCTACAGGGGGCGATCGAGACCCAGTACTTC,CASSFLQGAIETQYF
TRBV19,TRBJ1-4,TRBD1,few,TGTGCCAGTAGTGTCGACAGGGGCTTAAATGAAAAACTGTTTTTT,CASSVDRGLNEKLFF
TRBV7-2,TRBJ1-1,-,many,TGTGCCAGCAGCTATACCCCCGGGCCCTGGGACACTGAAGCTTTCTTT,CASSYTPGPWDTEAFF
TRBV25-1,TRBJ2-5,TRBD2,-,TGTGCCAGCAGTGGGACTAGCGGAAAGTACCAAGAGACCCAGTACTTC,CASSGTSGKYQETQYF
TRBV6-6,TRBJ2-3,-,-,TGTGCCAGCAGTTACTCGGACAGCACAGATACGCAGTATTTT,CASSYSDSTDTQYF
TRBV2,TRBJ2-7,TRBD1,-,TGTGCCAGCAGCGCCACCAGGGACAGCGGATACGAGCAGTACTTC,CASSATRDSGYEQYF
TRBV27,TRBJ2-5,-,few,TGTGCCAGCAGTTTATCGGCAAGTAAGCAAGAGACCCAGTACTTC,CASSLSASKQETQYF
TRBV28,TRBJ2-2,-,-,TGTGCCAGCAGTCCAGGAGGGGACACCGGGGAGCTGTTTTTT,CASSPGGDTGELFF